The rows below give T cell receptor beta chains drawn from one sample of a study of shared clonotypes between healthy human individuals. Produced via immunoSEQ multiplex PCR; TCRdb's table is partial and in-frame only. The table records about 2.4 million clones, approximately 93% of them present only once. Sample: naive CD4+ T cells from PBMCs. Source of these receptors: a man between 18 and 35 years old in good health. Some clones in this sample may be carry-over from other donors' samples. Each CDR3 is given with its conserved first and last residue. Fields, in order: D gene, J gene, V gene, clone size, CDR3 DNA, CDR3 protein. D genes are given only for firm matches. Rows give clone size only sometimes, using once, few, many, or a class for an expanded clone.

d_gene: -
j_gene: TRBJ2-2
v_gene: TRBV19
abundance: -
CDR3nt: TGTGCCAGTAGTACGAGTCGCGGGCGGCGGAGCGGGGAGCTGTTTTTT
CDR3aa: CASSTSRGRRSGELFF

d_gene: -
j_gene: TRBJ1-2
v_gene: TRBV2
abundance: -
CDR3nt: TGTGCCAGCAGTGAATTTATGGATAACTATGGCTACACCTTC
CDR3aa: CASSEFMDNYGYTF

d_gene: -
j_gene: TRBJ2-3
v_gene: TRBV6-4
abundance: -
CDR3nt: TGTGCCAGCAGTGACAGGGGGTACGATACGCAGTATTTT
CDR3aa: CASSDRGYDTQYF

d_gene: TRBD2
j_gene: TRBJ2-1
v_gene: TRBV27
abundance: -
CDR3nt: TGTGCCAGCGGTCTGTTTCTAGCGGGAGTCACTGAGCAGTTCTTC
CDR3aa: CASGLFLAGVTEQFF

d_gene: TRBD2
j_gene: TRBJ2-2
v_gene: TRBV5-4
abundance: -
CDR3nt: TGTGCCAGCACCCCACAAGGTGCGGGAGCAGTCACCGGGGAGCTGTTTTTT
CDR3aa: CASTPQGAGAVTGELFF

d_gene: -
j_gene: TRBJ1-1
v_gene: TRBV7-9
abundance: -
CDR3nt: TGTGCCAGCAGGGGAAGCCTTTACACTGAAGCTTTCTTT
CDR3aa: CASRGSLYTEAFF

d_gene: -
j_gene: TRBJ2-5
v_gene: TRBV23-1
abundance: -
CDR3nt: TGCGCCAGCAGTCAACCAGAGACCCAGTACTTC
CDR3aa: CASSQPETQYF

d_gene: -
j_gene: TRBJ2-5
v_gene: TRBV28
abundance: -
CDR3nt: TGTGCCAGCACCTACGGCCGGTCGGGGACCCAGTACTTC
CDR3aa: CASTYGRSGTQYF

d_gene: -
j_gene: TRBJ1-3
v_gene: TRBV7-3
abundance: -
CDR3nt: TGTGCCAGCAGCCTGCCGACGGCTGGAAACACCATATATTTT
CDR3aa: CASSLPTAGNTIYF

d_gene: TRBD2
j_gene: TRBJ2-1
v_gene: TRBV5-1
abundance: -
CDR3nt: TGCGCCAGCAGCTTGGGGAGCGGGAGGGCCTCGAATGAGCAGTTCTTC
CDR3aa: CASSLGSGRASNEQFF

d_gene: TRBD1
j_gene: TRBJ2-5
v_gene: TRBV5-1
abundance: -
CDR3nt: TGCGCCAGCAGCTGGGGACAGGGCGGAGGACCGGGGCACAAAGAGACCCAGTACTTC
CDR3aa: CASSWGQGGGPGHKETQYF

d_gene: -
j_gene: TRBJ2-6
v_gene: TRBV19
abundance: -
CDR3nt: TGTGCCAGTAGTTCCGATAGGACCGGGGCCAACGTCCTGACTTTC
CDR3aa: CASSSDRTGANVLTF

d_gene: TRBD2
j_gene: TRBJ2-1
v_gene: TRBV6-6
abundance: -
CDR3nt: TGTGCCAGCTTGGGGGGGACTAGCGGGAGGTTGGGTGAGCAGTTCTTC
CDR3aa: CASLGGTSGRLGEQFF

d_gene: -
j_gene: TRBJ1-1
v_gene: TRBV18
abundance: -
CDR3nt: TGTGCCAGCTCACCACTTGTTAAGGACCAGGGGACTGAAGCTTTCTTT
CDR3aa: CASSPLVKDQGTEAFF

d_gene: -
j_gene: TRBJ1-1
v_gene: TRBV7-2
abundance: -
CDR3nt: TGTGCCAGCAGCGCCCGGGGGGGAGGGACTGAAGCTTTCTTT
CDR3aa: CASSARGGGTEAFF

d_gene: TRBD1
j_gene: TRBJ2-2
v_gene: TRBV5-1
abundance: -
CDR3nt: TGCGCCAGCAGCCAGACAGGGGGAAACACCGGGGAGCTGTTTTTT
CDR3aa: CASSQTGGNTGELFF

d_gene: TRBD2
j_gene: TRBJ2-7
v_gene: TRBV19
abundance: -
CDR3nt: TGTGCCAGTAGTACTCTAGCGGGAGGCACCTACGAGCAGTACTTC
CDR3aa: CASSTLAGGTYEQYF

d_gene: -
j_gene: TRBJ2-2
v_gene: TRBV27
abundance: once
CDR3nt: TGTGCCAGCAGGCCAGGGTACTCTACCGGGGAGCTGTTTTTT
CDR3aa: CASRPGYSTGELFF

d_gene: TRBD1
j_gene: TRBJ2-5
v_gene: TRBV28
abundance: -
CDR3nt: TGTGCCAGCAGTCCAGGGGGCCAGAAAGAGACCCAGTACTTC
CDR3aa: CASSPGGQKETQYF

d_gene: -
j_gene: TRBJ1-5
v_gene: TRBV27
abundance: once
CDR3nt: TGTGCCAGCAGCCTAGGGACGGCTAGCAATCAGCCCCAGCATTTT
CDR3aa: CASSLGTASNQPQHF

d_gene: -
j_gene: TRBJ2-3
v_gene: TRBV7-9
abundance: once
CDR3nt: TGTGCCAGCAGCTCCACACGGAATACAGATACGCAGTATTTT
CDR3aa: CASSSTRNTDTQYF

d_gene: TRBD2
j_gene: TRBJ2-2
v_gene: TRBV28
abundance: -
CDR3nt: TGTGCCAGCAGTTTAGACCCGGATGGACTAGCGATCGGGGAGCTGTTTTTT
CDR3aa: CASSLDPDGLAIGELFF

d_gene: -
j_gene: TRBJ1-3
v_gene: TRBV19
abundance: once
CDR3nt: TGTGCCAGTAGTATCGGAGGGTTTTCTGGAAACACCATATATTTT
CDR3aa: CASSIGGFSGNTIYF

d_gene: TRBD2
j_gene: TRBJ2-7
v_gene: TRBV18
abundance: -
CDR3nt: TGTGCCAGCTCACCTACCCCCGGACTAGCGGGAGATGAGCAGTACTTC
CDR3aa: CASSPTPGLAGDEQYF

d_gene: -
j_gene: TRBJ2-1
v_gene: TRBV7-9
abundance: -
CDR3nt: TGTGCCAGCAGCGCAGGCGCAGGGGGGCGAGAGCAGTTCTTC
CDR3aa: CASSAGAGGREQFF

d_gene: TRBD2
j_gene: TRBJ2-1
v_gene: TRBV29-1
abundance: -
CDR3nt: TGCAGCGATAGGACTAGCGGCTACAATGAGCAGTTCTTC
CDR3aa: CSDRTSGYNEQFF

d_gene: TRBD2
j_gene: TRBJ2-3
v_gene: TRBV28
abundance: -
CDR3nt: TGTGCCAGCAGTTTGCGGGAGCGGCGGGGCACGCAGTATTTT
CDR3aa: CASSLRERRGTQYF

d_gene: -
j_gene: TRBJ2-1
v_gene: TRBV5-1
abundance: -
CDR3nt: TGCGCCAGCAGCTCTTCTACTGGGAGCTCCTACAATGAGCAGTTCTTC
CDR3aa: CASSSSTGSSYNEQFF

d_gene: -
j_gene: TRBJ2-7
v_gene: TRBV6-6
abundance: -
CDR3nt: TGTGCCAGCAGTCGGGGATACGAGCAGTACTTC
CDR3aa: CASSRGYEQYF

d_gene: -
j_gene: TRBJ1-1
v_gene: TRBV6-6
abundance: once
CDR3nt: TGTGCCAGCAGAGGGACGGTGAACACTGAAGCTTTCTTT
CDR3aa: CASRGTVNTEAFF

d_gene: -
j_gene: TRBJ2-3
v_gene: TRBV5-1
abundance: -
CDR3nt: TGCGCCAGCAGCTTCGAAGGACGAAGGGCCCGAACAGATACGCAGTATTTT
CDR3aa: CASSFEGRRARTDTQYF

d_gene: TRBD1
j_gene: TRBJ2-7
v_gene: TRBV6-4
abundance: -
CDR3nt: TGTGCCAGCAGTCCCCCGGGACAGCTTCAGGAGCAGTACTTC
CDR3aa: CASSPPGQLQEQYF

d_gene: -
j_gene: TRBJ2-5
v_gene: TRBV4-1
abundance: -
CDR3nt: TGCGCCAGCAGCCAAGCCGCAGTAGAGACCCAGTACTTC
CDR3aa: CASSQAAVETQYF

d_gene: TRBD1
j_gene: TRBJ1-1
v_gene: TRBV19
abundance: few
CDR3nt: TGTGCCAGTGGTGGGACAGGTTATAACACTGAAGCTTTCTTT
CDR3aa: CASGGTGYNTEAFF

d_gene: TRBD1
j_gene: TRBJ2-7
v_gene: TRBV5-8
abundance: -
CDR3nt: TGTGCCAGCAGCTCCCAGGGGGCAGGATACGAGCAGTACTTC
CDR3aa: CASSSQGAGYEQYF

d_gene: TRBD1
j_gene: TRBJ2-7
v_gene: TRBV18
abundance: few
CDR3nt: TGTGCCAGCTCACCACCGGGACAGGCCTACGAGCAGTACTTC
CDR3aa: CASSPPGQAYEQYF

d_gene: -
j_gene: TRBJ1-4
v_gene: TRBV28
abundance: -
CDR3nt: TGTGCCAGCAGTTTACGGGGGGCTGGTAATGAAAAACTGTTTTTT
CDR3aa: CASSLRGAGNEKLFF

d_gene: -
j_gene: TRBJ2-1
v_gene: TRBV5-1
abundance: -
CDR3nt: TGCGCCAGCCCCCCTCGAGGGCACTACAATGAGCAGTTCTTC
CDR3aa: CASPPRGHYNEQFF

d_gene: -
j_gene: TRBJ1-3
v_gene: TRBV18
abundance: -
CDR3nt: TGTGCCAGCTCGCGGGATCACAGGGAGTCTGGAAACACCATATATTTT
CDR3aa: CASSRDHRESGNTIYF

d_gene: -
j_gene: TRBJ1-4
v_gene: TRBV19
abundance: -
CDR3nt: TGTGCCAGTAGAGGCCAGCCGGGATCTTACGAAAAACTGTTTTTT
CDR3aa: CASRGQPGSYEKLFF

d_gene: -
j_gene: TRBJ2-2
v_gene: TRBV25-1
abundance: -
CDR3nt: TGTGCCAGCAGTATCGGGGGTGGGGACACCGGGGAGCTGTTTTTT
CDR3aa: CASSIGGGDTGELFF

d_gene: TRBD2
j_gene: TRBJ2-1
v_gene: TRBV15
abundance: -
CDR3nt: TGTGCCACCAGCAGATCCGGAGCGGGAGACTACAATGAGCAGTTCTTC
CDR3aa: CATSRSGAGDYNEQFF

d_gene: TRBD1
j_gene: TRBJ1-1
v_gene: TRBV10-3
abundance: -
CDR3nt: TGTGCCATCAGGGATACGGACAGGGACACTGAAGCTTTCTTT
CDR3aa: CAIRDTDRDTEAFF

d_gene: TRBD2
j_gene: TRBJ2-2
v_gene: TRBV30
abundance: -
CDR3nt: TGTGCCTGGAGGCACCGGGACTACGGGGAGCTGTTTTTT
CDR3aa: CAWRHRDYGELFF

d_gene: TRBD1
j_gene: TRBJ1-2
v_gene: TRBV6-5
abundance: -
CDR3nt: TGTGCCAGCAGTCGCGGACAGGAGAACTATGGCTACACCTTC
CDR3aa: CASSRGQENYGYTF

d_gene: TRBD2
j_gene: TRBJ2-5
v_gene: TRBV5-3
abundance: -
CDR3nt: TGTGCCAGAAGCTCCCCGGGACTAGCGGCCGTAGAGACCCAGTACTTC
CDR3aa: CARSSPGLAAVETQYF